The 23 T cell receptor beta chains below come from one sample, sequenced in a study of T cells in Graves' hyperthyroidism and ophthalmopathy. Researchers amplified the TCR beta CDR3 regions from RNA transcripts. Researchers ran a first-round RT-PCR on the TCR CDR3 using the HTBI primer set. Using its own MiXCR run on the multiplex PCR reads, TCRdb lists one record per CDR3 protein. The sample records about 360,000 distinct CDR3 sequences, approximately 20% being singletons. The sample taken for sequencing was blood. All receptors come from a woman aged 18-29 years with Graves' hyperthyroidism.

CDR3 protein: CASSCRTSTGELFF. Here the CDR3 DNA reads TGTGCCAGTAGTTGCCGGACTAGTACTGGGGAGCTGTTTTTT. This chain uses TRBV19 with TRBJ2-2, with TRBD2 matching 7 bases. The V gene end was trimmed by 5 bases and the J gene end by 8 bases; junction bases not matched to a gene: 8. This CDR3 region has 14 residues. CDR1 LNHDA and CDR2 SQIVND come from the germline V gene (reference sequence). The variable domain in full, with the rest retrieved from reference TRBV19 and TRBJ2-2, is DGGITQSPKYLFRKEGQNVTLSCEQNLNHDAMYWYRQDPGQGLRLIYYSQIVNDFQKGDIAEGYSVSREKKESFPLTVTSAQKNPTAFYLCASSCRTSTGELFFGEGSRLTVL.

This clonotype was observed many times. The chain uses TRBV30 and TRBJ1-1; D is ambiguous. Trimming took 3 bases from V and 5 from J, leaving 10 bases between them. Germline-derived CDR1 and CDR2 are GTSNPN and SVGIG (reference sequence). CDR3 size: 12 residues. As DNA, the CDR3 is TGTGCCTGGAGACGGGGTGGTACTGAAGCTTTCTTT. Translating it yields CAWRRGGTEAFF.

Many counts were recorded for this clonotype. This CDR3 is missing its conserved last phenylalanine or tryptophan, likely due to a read error. The chain links TRBV20-1 to TRBJ1-5, with 8 bases lining up with TRBD1. CDR3 length equals 16 residues. Germline CDR1 is DFQATT and CDR2 is SNEGSKA (reference sequence). Trimming cost V 0 bases and J 2 bases; bases outside gene matches: 6. The CDR3 nucleotides read TGCAGTGCTAGAGATCAAGGACAGGGAGGCAATCAGCCCCAGCATCTT. It yields the protein CSARDQGQGGNQPQHL.

This clonotype was picked up many times. V usage is TRBV28 and J usage is TRBJ2-7; possible D gene TRBD2, 7 bases. Germline CDR1 is MDHEN and CDR2 is SYDVKM. This CDR3 region has 14 residues. V lost 3 bases to trimming and J lost 7 bases, with 16 bases between them. In nucleotides, the CDR3 is TGTGCCAGCAGTTTGCGAGGGGGGGCTCGGGAGCAGTACTTC. Protein sequence: CASSLRGGAREQYF.

The J gene is TRBJ2-2, the V gene TRBV6-5; 8 bases are a match to TRBD1. This CDR3 spans 15 amino acids. The germline V gene has CDR1 MNHEY and CDR2 SVGAGI. The trim removed 0 bases at V and 7 bases at J, leaving 4 bases unmatched. CDR3 DNA: TGTGCCAGCAGTTACTCGCAGGGGGCTAGCGGGGAGCTGTTTTTT. Amino acids: CASSYSQGASGELFF.

Many counts were recorded for this clonotype. V is TRBV7-8 and J is TRBJ1-1; 7 bases align to TRBD1. The CDR3 totals 14 residues. V lost 5 bases to trimming and J lost 1 base; unmatched junction nucleotides: 4. CDR1 and CDR2 (germline): SGHVS, FQNEAQ. CDR3 loop: CASSRTGTNTEAFF. In nucleotides, the CDR3 is TGTGCCAGCAGCCGGACAGGCACGAACACTGAAGCTTTCTTT. Filled out from reference TRBV7-8 and TRBJ1-1, the complete variable domain reads GAGVSQSPRYKVAKRGQDVALRCDPISGHVSLFWYQQALGQGPEFLTYFQNEAQLDKSGLPSDRFFAERPEGSVSTLKIQRTQQEDSAVYLCASSRTGTNTEAFFGQGTRLTVV.

The chain uses TRBV11-2 and TRBJ2-2, with 8 positions matching TRBD2. The CDR3 sequence is 17 residues long. Germline V gene sequence: CDR1 SGHAT, CDR2 FQNNGV. The V segment lost 3 bases and the J segment 4 bases; nucleotides outside the gene matches: 10. CDR3 nucleotides: TGTGCCAGCAGCTTGGATCCGGGGGGGGAGGTCACCGGGGAGCTGTTTTTT. Translated: CASSLDPGGEVTGELFF. Full variable domain (missing parts from reference TRBV11-2 and TRBJ2-2): EAGVAQSPRYKIIEKRQSVAFWCNPISGHATLYWYQQILGQGPKLLIQFQNNGVVDDSQLPKDRFSAERLKGVDSTLKIQPAKLEDSAVYLCASSLDPGGEVTGELFFGEGSRLTVL.

This clonotype was observed at least ten times. V gene TRBV20-1 combines with J gene TRBJ2-5, with 9 bases matching TRBD1. Trimming at V came to 7 bases and at J to 2 bases, leaving 20 bases not matched to a gene. The CDR3 length is 18 residues. The V gene's germline CDR1 is DFQATT and CDR2 SNEGSKA (reference sequence). For the CDR3, the DNA is TGCAGTGTTTCGACCGGGACAGGGTGGGCCAGTGGGCAAGAGACCCAGTACTTC. Its translation: CSVSTGTGWASGQETQYF.

This chain joins TRBV28 and TRBJ2-7; TRBD1 matches at 8 bases. This CDR3 comprises 13 residues. After removal of 7 bases from V and 7 bases from J, the junction contained 9 bases not matched to a gene. CDR1 is MDHEN and CDR2 is SYDVKM in the germline V gene. The CDR3 sequence: CASNIDRGVEQYF. CDR3 in DNA: TGTGCCAGCAATATTGACAGGGGAGTTGAGCAGTACTTC.

This clonotype showed up many times. J is TRBJ2-5 and V is TRBV2; 7 bases align to TRBD2. The CDR3 runs 17 residues. In germline, CDR1 is SNHLY, CDR2 FYNNEI. V shed 7 bases and J 5 bases; nucleotides not matched to a gene: 19. The CDR3 nucleotides read TGTGCCAGCATTCCCCCTAAGGGGACTACCTTCTGGGAGACCCAGTACTTC. Translating it yields CASIPPKGTTFWETQYF. Variable domain in full (rest from reference TRBV2 and TRBJ2-5): EPEVTQTPSHQVTQMGQEVILRCVPISNHLYFYWYRQILGQKVEFLVSFYNNEISEKSEIFDDQFSVERPDGSNFTLKIRSTKLEDSAMYFCASIPPKGTTFWETQYFGPGTRLLVL.

As to this clonotype: One end of the junction varies from germline; a read error may be responsible. The rearrangement uses TRBV13 and TRBJ1-1; D is ambiguous. Germline V gene data show CDR1 as PRHDT and CDR2 as FYEKMQ (reference sequence). The CDR3 sequence is 13 residues long. CDR3 protein: CVSSPEMNTEAFF. CDR3 coding DNA: TGTGTCAGCAGCCCCGAGATGAACACTGAAGCCTTCTTT.

This clonotype was observed a few times. An end of the junction differs from the germline gene, which may be a read error. The chain has TRBV7-9 and TRBJ2-7, with 8 positions matching TRBD2. The CDR3 spans 13 residues. Germline loops: CDR1 SEHNR, CDR2 FQNEAQ (reference sequence). The CDR3: CASSSRLAPSPNF. CDR3 coding DNA: TGTGCCAGCAGCTCGAGACTAGCGCCCTCCCCGAACTTC. Looking up the rest from reference TRBV7-9 and TRBJ2-7 gives the full variable domain: DTGVSQNPRHKITKRGQNVTFRCDPISEHNRLYWYRQTLGQGPEFLTYFQNEAQLEKSRLLSDRFSAERPKGSFSTLEIQRTEQGDSAMYLCASSSRLAPSPNFGPGTRLTVT.

This clonotype was observed at least ten times. The V and J genes are TRBV12-3 or TRBV12-4 and TRBJ1-1; no reliable D call. V lost 6 bases and J lost 3, with 11 bases in between. The CDR3 has 13 residues. This CDR3 reads CASSPGSHTEAFF. CDR3 nucleotides: TGTGCCAGCAGCCCCGGGAGCCACACTGAAGCTTTCTTT.

This clonotype has at least ten counts. This chain joins TRBV11-2 and TRBJ1-1; D call uncertain. The CDR3 loop spans 14 amino acids. Germline V gene lookup returns CDR1 SGHAT and CDR2 FQNNGV. V lost 1 base, J lost 4 bases, and 10 bases lay in between. CDR3 nucleotide sequence: TGTGCCAGCAGCTTAGCGACAAAAGGCACTGAAGCTTTCTTT. Its protein product is CASSLATKGTEAFF.

This clonotype was seen ten or more times. V and J are TRBV11-2 and TRBJ2-7; 8 bases line up with TRBD1. Germline lookup yields CDR1 SGHAT and CDR2 FQNNGV. The CDR3 is 14 amino acids. With V trimmed by 5 bases and J by 4 bases, 7 bases remained unmatched. Here the CDR3 reads CASSTGQGRYEQYF. CDR3 nucleotides: TGTGCCAGCAGCACTGGACAGGGTCGGTACGAGCAGTACTTC.

The table lists this clonotype with many counts. The V and J genes are TRBV12-3 or TRBV12-4 and TRBJ1-5, with D tentatively TRBD1 (5 bases). CDR3 length: 16 residues. The V and J ends lost 7 bases and 7 bases respectively, with 23 bases between them. CDR3 sequence reads: CASKASSLGQLQPQHF. The CDR3 DNA reads as TGTGCCAGCAAGGCTAGTAGCCTGGGGCAGTTGCAGCCCCAGCATTTT.

This clonotype was seen ten or more times. The chain couples TRBV6-2 or TRBV6-3 to TRBJ1-5; D may be TRBD1 (6 bases). Germline CDR1 and CDR2: MNHEY and SVGEGT. The CDR3 is 13 residues long. The V end lost 5 bases, the J end lost 11 bases, and 16 bases lay between the germline ends. CDR3 sequence reads: CASSHGTGGSQHF. The CDR3 nucleotides read TGTGCCAGCAGTCACGGGACGGGGGGCTCCCAGCATTTT.

This clonotype was recorded at least ten times. The chain has TRBV6-4 and TRBJ2-3; D remains unclear. Trimming shortened V by 8 bases and J by 2 bases, and 11 bases separated the two germline ends. Germline V gene data show CDR1 as MRHNA and CDR2 as SNTAGT. The CDR3 has 13 amino acids. CDR3 sequence reads: CASGEGSTDTQYF. For the CDR3, the DNA is TGTGCCAGCGGGGAAGGGTCCACAGATACGCAGTATTTT.

This clonotype showed up many times. The V and J genes are TRBV7-9 and TRBJ2-5; D call uncertain. Deletions cut 7 bases from V and 5 bases from J, with 5 bases between. Looked up from germline, CDR1 is SEHNR and CDR2 is FQNEAQ (reference sequence). The CDR3 is made up of 10 amino acids. The CDR3: CASNGETQYF. The CDR3 region has the DNA TGTGCCAGCAATGGGGAGACCCAGTACTTC.

This clonotype was counted ten times or more. The genes are TRBV27 and TRBJ2-2; D uncertain. From germline, CDR1 is MNHEY and CDR2 SMNVEV (reference sequence). The CDR3 consists of 13 residues. The V and J ends lost 3 bases and 7 bases respectively, with 9 bases between them. The CDR3 sequence: CASSLWSLGELFF. CDR3 coding DNA: TGTGCCAGCAGTTTGTGGTCCCTCGGGGAGCTGTTTTTT.

This clonotype occurred many times. This chain joins TRBV12-3 or TRBV12-4 and TRBJ1-2; D may be TRBD1 (5 bases). The CDR3 runs 14 residues. V lost 5 bases and J lost 6, with 16 bases in between. In nucleotides, the CDR3 is TGTGCCAGCAGTCACCGACGACAGTTGGATGGCTACACCTTC. Amino acids: CASSHRRQLDGYTF.

This clonotype was seen ten or more times. V gene TRBV7-8 combines with J gene TRBJ1-5, with 7 positions matching TRBD1. Germline CDR1 SGHVS, CDR2 FQNEAQ. The CDR3 totals 13 residues. V was pared by 6 bases and J by 9 bases, with 8 bases of the junction left unmatched. CDR3 region: CASSPRGQRPQHF. CDR3 bases: TGTGCCAGCAGTCCTCGGGGACAGCGGCCCCAGCATTTT.

Turning to this clonotype: Given a much more abundant clone one base away, this may be a read error. Because it lacks the conserved phenylalanine or tryptophan at the end, this CDR3 is likely a read error. The CDR3 sequence is CASSQVGRPNYGYTL. The CDR3 nucleotides read TGCGCCAGCAGCCAGGTGGGCAGACCGAACTATGGCTACACCTTG. The V gene is TRBV4-1, the J gene TRBJ1-2; D not certain. CDR1 and CDR2 from the germline V gene are MGHRA and YSYEKL. Trimming left V 3 bases short and J 2 bases short, with 13 bases between. The CDR3 totals 15 residues.